Listed here are 25 T cell receptor beta chains from one sample, sequenced in a study of T cells in Graves' hyperthyroidism and ophthalmopathy. It was RNA transcripts that yielded the amplified TCR beta CDR3 regions. HTBI primers were the set used in a first-round RT-PCR of the TCR CDR3. Using its own MiXCR run on the multiplex PCR reads, TCRdb lists one record per CDR3 protein. Among over 150,000 distinct CDR3 sequences, about a sixth were seen once, and the ten largest hold about 50%. Sequenced material: blood. The origin of the receptors is a woman in her forties or fifties with Graves' hyperthyroidism.

Many counts were recorded for this clonotype. This sequence joins TRBV20-1 and TRBJ2-5; D may be TRBD2 (6 bases). Germline values: CDR1 DFQATT, CDR2 SNEGSKA (reference sequence). V shed 1 base and J shed 7 bases, with 16 bases lying between them. CDR3 size: 14 residues. Here the CDR3 DNA reads TGCAGTGCTAGAGTATTGCGGGGAAACGGGACCCAGTACTTC. Translated: CSARVLRGNGTQYF.

This clonotype was seen ten or more times. The V and J genes are TRBV27 and TRBJ2-3, with 9 nucleotides matching TRBD2. CDR1 is MNHEY and CDR2 is SMNVEV in the germline V gene (reference sequence). This CDR3 contains 17 residues. The junction had 6 bases not matched to a gene; V was cut back by 0 bases and J by 2 bases. CDR3 loop: CASSLSSLAGITDTQYF. The CDR3 nucleotides are TGTGCCAGCAGTTTATCCTCGCTAGCGGGAATCACAGATACGCAGTATTTT.

V and J are TRBV12-3 or TRBV12-4 and TRBJ1-1; a possible D gene is TRBD1 (5 bases). The CDR3 covers 11 residues. Between the trimmed V and J ends, which lost 7 bases and 7 bases, there was a span of 10 bases. The CDR3, as DNA: TGTGCCAGCACCAAAAGGGGTGAAGCTTTCTTT. Translated: CASTKRGEAFF.

The chain recombines TRBV28 with TRBJ1-4; D is possibly TRBD1 (5 bases). V was clipped by 10 bases and J by 10 bases, with 22 bases between them. Germline V CDR1 and CDR2: MDHEN, SYDVKM. The CDR3 consists of 14 residues. In DNA form, the CDR3 reads TGTGCCACCTGCCCAGGACAAGGAGTTGGAAAACTGTTTTTT. The encoded protein is CATCPGQGVGKLFF.

The chain links TRBV29-1 to TRBJ1-2; D unclear. V was clipped by 4 bases and J by 1 base, with 7 bases between them. In germline, CDR1 is SQVTM, CDR2 ANQGSEA. The CDR3 loop spans 12 amino acids. In nucleotides, the CDR3 is TGCAGCGTTGCGGTTAATAACTATGGCTACACCTTC. Residues: CSVAVNNYGYTF.

This clonotype was observed many times. The chain is built from TRBV29-1 and TRBJ2-3; 7 bases agree with TRBD1. The CDR3 is 16 amino acids. CDR1 is SQVTM, CDR2 ANQGSEA, per germline. J gave up 0 bases and V 3 bases, and 9 bases lay outside the gene matches. CDR3 loop: CSVERSPGQSTDTQYF. Written as DNA, the CDR3 is TGCAGCGTTGAGCGGTCCCCGGGACAGAGCACAGATACGCAGTATTTT.

The table lists this clonotype with many counts. V gene TRBV12-5 combines with J gene TRBJ2-3; maybe TRBD1 (6 bases). CDR3 length equals 15 residues. The V and J ends lost 4 bases and 5 bases respectively, with 16 bases between them. CDR1 and CDR2 from the germline V gene are LGHNT and FRNRAP. In nucleotides, the CDR3 is TGTGCTAGTGGTTCAGGGACATTTACGGGAGATACGCAGTATTTT. The encoded protein is CASGSGTFTGDTQYF.

Comments on this clonotype: This may be a read error, as it is one base from a much larger clone. The rearrangement joins TRBV11-2 to TRBJ2-3, with D possibly being TRBD1 or TRBD2 (5 bases each). CDR1 SGHAT and CDR2 FQNNGV come from the germline V gene. CDR3 length: 15 residues. The V and J ends lost 1 base and 5 bases respectively, with 13 bases between them. For the CDR3, the DNA is TGTGCCAGCAGCTTAGTGGGGGAACCAGGAGATACGCAGTATTTT. Amino acid sequence: CASSLVGEPGDTQYF.

This clonotype was counted at least ten times. The chain has TRBV2 and TRBJ2-7; 11 nucleotides match TRBD2. V trimming: 3 bases; J trimming: 4 bases; junction bases outside the gene matches: 5. Germline V gene data show CDR1 as SNHLY and CDR2 as FYNNEI. This CDR3 region has 15 residues. CDR3 sequence (DNA): TGTGCCAGCAGTGAGACTAGCGGGGCCATTTACGAGCAGTACTTC. It is translated as CASSETSGAIYEQYF.

The V and J genes are TRBV2 and TRBJ1-2, with TRBD1 matching over 11 bases. CDR3 size: 16 residues. Trimming took 6 bases from V and 1 from J; bases not matched to a gene: 7. From germline, CDR1 is SNHLY and CDR2 FYNNEI. The CDR3, as DNA: TGTGCCAGCAGAGGGACAGGGGGACCCCTTAACTATGGCTACACCTTC. Its protein product is CASRGTGGPLNYGYTF.

This chain uses TRBV5-6 with TRBJ2-7; D might be TRBD1 (5 bases). Germline V gene sequence: CDR1 SGHDT, CDR2 YYEEEE. Trimming stripped 4 bases from V and 3 bases from J, with 20 bases between. The length of the CDR3 is 16 residues. CDR3 region: CASSLGRQRFYYEQYF. The CDR3 coding sequence is TGTGCCAGCAGCCTTGGTAGACAGCGTTTTTACTACGAGCAGTACTTC. Filled out from reference TRBV5-6 and TRBJ2-7, the complete variable domain reads DAGVTQSPTHLIKTRGQQVTLRCSPKSGHDTVSWYQQALGQGPQFIFQYYEEEERQRGNFPDRFSGHQFPNYSSELNVNALLLGDSALYLCASSLGRQRFYYEQYFGPGTRLTVT.

To note about this clonotype: One base away lies a much larger clone, so this may be a sequencing read error. CDR3 residues: CASSFYHQPMNTEAFF. DNA for the CDR3: TGTGCCAGCAGCTTCTACCACCAGCCTATGAACACTGAAGCTTTCTTT. The chain joins TRBV11-2 to TRBJ1-1; D remains unclear. V dropped 3 bases and J dropped 0 bases, with 14 bases sitting between them. The CDR3 runs 16 residues. The germline gives CDR1 SGHAT, CDR2 FQNNGV. The variable domain in full, completed from reference TRBV11-2 and TRBJ1-1, reads EAGVAQSPRYKIIEKRQSVAFWCNPISGHATLYWYQQILGQGPKLLIQFQNNGVVDDSQLPKDRFSAERLKGVDSTLKIQPAKLEDSAVYLCASSFYHQPMNTEAFFGQGTRLTVV.

This clonotype was observed a few times. The chain has TRBV6-8 and TRBJ2-2; TRBD2 matches at 9 bases. Germline V CDR1 and CDR2: MNHGY, SAAAGT. Losses at the gene ends were 5 bases for V and 8 bases for J; bases not matched to a gene: 18. This CDR3 is 18 amino acids long. The CDR3 reads CASSPPGFSGSVRGELFF. The CDR3 DNA reads TGTGCCAGCAGTCCCCCAGGTTTTAGCGGGAGCGTTCGGGGGGAGCTGTTTTTT.

The chain is built from TRBV11-2 and TRBJ2-3; 9 bases fit TRBD1. The length of the CDR3 is 13 residues. Unmatched junction bases numbered 10, after V lost 4 bases and J lost 14 bases. Germline V gene sequence: CDR1 SGHAT, CDR2 FQNNGV. CDR3 residues: CASSSTTGTGRYF. DNA for the CDR3: TGTGCCAGCAGCTCGACTACCGGGACAGGGAGGTATTTT.

The gene calls are TRBV20-1 and TRBJ2-2; 11 bases are a match to TRBD2. CDR3 length equals 15 residues. After removal of 0 bases from V and 6 bases from J, the junction contained 3 bases not matched to a gene. Germline V CDR1 and CDR2: DFQATT, SNEGSKA (reference sequence). CDR3 sequence: CSARDTSGSSGELFF. CDR3 coding DNA: TGCAGTGCTAGAGACACTAGCGGGAGCTCCGGGGAGCTGTTTTTT.

There are many counts of this clonotype. V usage is TRBV9 and J usage is TRBJ2-5; a weak D match, TRBD2 (5 bases). CDR3 length: 14 residues. Trimming removed 0 bases from V and 4 bases from J, with 10 bases in between. CDR1 and CDR2 from the germline V gene are SGDLS and YYNGEE. The CDR3 loop is CASSVDGRAETQYF. In nucleotides, the CDR3 is TGTGCCAGCAGCGTAGACGGGCGGGCAGAGACCCAGTACTTC. Full variable domain (rest looked up from reference TRBV9 and TRBJ2-5): DSGVTQTPKHLITATGQRVTLRCSPRSGDLSVYWYQQSLDQGLQFLIQYYNGEERAKGNILERFSAQQFPDLHSELNLSSLELGDSALYFCASSVDGRAETQYFGPGTRLLVL.

This clonotype was seen only a few times. CDR3 nucleotides: TGTGCCAGCAGACTTAATCCGATCTCTGGAAACACCATATATTTT. Its translation: CASRLNPISGNTIYF. The chain has TRBV2 and TRBJ1-3; D is unresolved. V was trimmed by 6 bases and J by 0 bases, leaving 12 bases between them. The CDR3 extends over 15 amino acids. Germline V gives CDR1 SNHLY, CDR2 FYNNEI.

The V call is TRBV28, the J call TRBJ1-2; no firm D call. Trimming shortened V by 4 bases and J by 8 bases, and 8 bases separated the two germline ends. Germline CDR1 reads MDHEN; CDR2 reads SYDVKM. CDR3 size: 11 residues. The CDR3 sequence is CASSSPKGYTF. The CDR3 region has the DNA TGTGCCAGCAGTTCCCCAAAGGGCTACACCTTC.

This clonotype was found many times. The chain combines TRBV5-1 with TRBJ2-3; TRBD2 matches 9 bases. This CDR3 spans 15 amino acids. Trimming took 1 base from V and 6 from J; bases not matched to a gene: 6. Germline V gene lookup returns CDR1 SGHRS and CDR2 YFSETQ. The CDR3 bases are TGCGCCAGCAGCTTGTCCCTAGCGGGAATGGATACGCAGTATTTT. Its translation: CASSLSLAGMDTQYF.

Comment on this clonotype: A read error may explain this, as a much larger clone is one base away. The rearrangement uses TRBV2 and TRBJ2-1; possibly TRBD2 for D (5 bases). This CDR3 contains 12 residues. V gave up 7 bases and J gave up 8 bases, with 12 bases separating them. Germline CDR1 and CDR2: SNHLY and FYNNEI. DNA for the CDR3: TGTGCCAGCACGAGAATGGGAGATGAGCAGTTCTTC. It translates to CASTRMGDEQFF.

There are a few counts of this clonotype. The rearrangement links TRBV19 to TRBJ2-2; tentative D call: TRBD2 (6 bases). V was shortened by 10 bases and J by 1 base, with 16 bases between the two germline ends. This CDR3 contains 15 residues. Per the germline V gene, CDR1 is LNHDA and CDR2 is SQIVND (reference sequence). The CDR3: CATTPAGLNTGELFF. The CDR3 coding sequence is TGTGCCACCACCCCAGCGGGTCTGAACACCGGGGAGCTGTTTTTT.

This clonotype was counted ten times or more. The rearrangement uses TRBV6-2 or TRBV6-3 and TRBJ2-3, with 8 bases aligning to TRBD2. The germline gives CDR1 MNHEY, CDR2 SVGEGT. This CDR3 spans 18 amino acids. J lost 0 bases, V lost 6 bases, and 14 bases had no gene match. The CDR3 protein is CASSRTSGGTLSTDTQYF. CDR3 DNA: TGTGCCAGCAGCCGAACTAGCGGAGGCACACTTAGCACAGATACGCAGTATTTT.

This sequence joins TRBV7-9 and TRBJ2-7; D perhaps matches TRBD2 (5 bases). Trimming took 1 base from V and 5 from J, leaving 12 bases between them. Germline V lookup: CDR1 SEHNR, CDR2 FQNEAQ (reference sequence). This CDR3 comprises 14 residues. This CDR3 is CASSLVGGRHEQYF. As DNA, the CDR3 is TGTGCCAGCAGCTTAGTCGGCGGGCGGCACGAGCAGTACTTC.

This clonotype was counted at least ten times. The chain joins TRBV28 to TRBJ2-1, with D uncertain. The CDR3 sequence is 14 residues long. Trimming shortened V by 2 bases and J by 5 bases, and 10 bases separated the two germline ends. CDR1 is MDHEN and CDR2 is SYDVKM in the germline V gene. The CDR3 loop is CASSLLGLDNEQFF. CDR3 bases: TGTGCCAGCAGTTTACTGGGGTTAGACAATGAGCAGTTCTTC.

In this sample, this clonotype turned up many times. This rearrangement joins TRBV5-1 to TRBJ2-3, with a tentative D call TRBD1 (5 bases). V dropped 0 bases and J dropped 3 bases, with 11 bases sitting between them. The CDR3 totals 15 residues. Per the germline V gene, CDR1 is SGHRS and CDR2 is YFSETQ. The CDR3 region has the DNA TGCGCCAGCAGCTTGGAAGGCAGGGCAACAGATACGCAGTATTTT. It encodes CASSLEGRATDTQYF.